This TCR beta chain originates from a study of T cell responses to AZD1222 COVID-19 vaccine. The study's findings and limits: Spike was spanned by vaccine-associated CD4 TCRs, with dominance at 160-218 and 743-854. Baseline seropositivity characterized only a handful of AZD1222 recipients.

CDR1 is MGHRA, CDR2 YSYEKL, per germline. The ends lost 4 bases at V and 1 base at J; junction bases unmatched: 8. The CDR3 has 17 amino acids. TCRdb's copy holds only in-frame clones and misses some; the assay was immunoSEQ multiplex PCR. Of around 140,000 clones in the sample, about 82% were seen once. A word on this clone: No antigen is known for it.

The rearrangement uses TRBV4-1 and TRBJ2-2, with 8 bases identical to TRBD2. The source of this sequence is an adult who received the AZD1222 COVID-19 vaccine. The sequences come from peripheral blood, collected 28 days after the second AZD1222 dose. CDR3 nucleotide sequence: TGCGCCAGCAGCCCCGGTTTGGGACTAGTGAACACCGGGGAGCTGTTTTTT. Its translation is CASSPGLGLVNTGELFF.